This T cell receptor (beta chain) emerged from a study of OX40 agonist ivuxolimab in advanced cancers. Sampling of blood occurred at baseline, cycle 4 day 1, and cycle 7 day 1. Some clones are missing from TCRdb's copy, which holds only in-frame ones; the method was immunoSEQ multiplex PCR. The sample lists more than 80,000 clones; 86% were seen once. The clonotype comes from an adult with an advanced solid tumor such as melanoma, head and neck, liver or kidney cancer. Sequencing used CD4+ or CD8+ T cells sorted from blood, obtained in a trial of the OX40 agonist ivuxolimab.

CDR3 loop: CASSFEGAETQYF. Written as DNA, the CDR3 is TGTGCCAGCAGTTTCGAGGGGGCAGAGACCCAGTACTTC. The chain joins TRBV28 to TRBJ2-5; TRBD1 matches at 7 bases. The V gene's germline CDR1 is MDHEN and CDR2 SYDVKM. This CDR3 has 13 amino acids. Losses at the gene ends were 3 bases for V and 4 bases for J; bases not matched to a gene: 2.